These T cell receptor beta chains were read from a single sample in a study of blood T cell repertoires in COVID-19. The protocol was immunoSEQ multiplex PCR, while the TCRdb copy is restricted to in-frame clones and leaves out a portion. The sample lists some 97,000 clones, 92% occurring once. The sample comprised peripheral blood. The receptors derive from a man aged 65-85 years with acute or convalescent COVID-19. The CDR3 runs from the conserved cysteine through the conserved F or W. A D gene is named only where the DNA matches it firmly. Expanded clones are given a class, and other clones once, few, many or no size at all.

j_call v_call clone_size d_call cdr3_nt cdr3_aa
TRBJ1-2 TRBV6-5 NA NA TGTGCCAGCAGTTACCAAATTTACCCCGACAGCTATGGCTACACCTTC CASSYQIYPDSYGYTF
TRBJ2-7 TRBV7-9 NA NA TGTGCCAGCAGCCTTACAGGTTTCCACGAGCAGTACTTC CASSLTGFHEQYF
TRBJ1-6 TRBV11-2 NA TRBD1 TGTGCCAGCAGCTCATCGACAGGGCCCTCACCCCTCCACTTT CASSSSTGPSPLHF
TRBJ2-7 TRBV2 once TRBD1 TGTGCCAGCAGTGAAGGGGTGGGACAGGGTGTAACCTACGAGCAGTACTTC CASSEGVGQGVTYEQYF
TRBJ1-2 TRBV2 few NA TGTGCCAGCAGTGGTGCAGGGTTGACGGACTATGGCTACACCTTC CASSGAGLTDYGYTF
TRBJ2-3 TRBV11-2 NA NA TGTGCCAGCAGCTTTGCAGGGTCCACAGATACGCAGTATTTT CASSFAGSTDTQYF
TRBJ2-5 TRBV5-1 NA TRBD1 TGCGCCAGCAGCACAGGACAGGGAGAAGAGACCCAGTACTTC CASSTGQGEETQYF
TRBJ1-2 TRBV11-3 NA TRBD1 TGTGCCAGCAGCTCAGCCCCTGAGACAGGGGAGTATGGCTACACCTTC CASSSAPETGEYGYTF
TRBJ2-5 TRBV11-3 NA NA TGTGCCAGCAGTCGGCAGGGTAGTCAAGAGACCCAGTACTTC CASSRQGSQETQYF
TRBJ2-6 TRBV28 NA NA TGTGCCAGCAGGCGGACAGCTGGGGCCAACGTCCTGACTTTC CASRRTAGANVLTF
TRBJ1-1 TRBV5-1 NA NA TGCGCCAGCAGCCTGACAGCCGCCCTGAACACTGAAGCTTTCTTT CASSLTAALNTEAFF
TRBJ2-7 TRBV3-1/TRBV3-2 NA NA TGTGCCAGCAGCCCGCGACAGTCCTACGAGCAGTACTTC CASSPRQSYEQYF
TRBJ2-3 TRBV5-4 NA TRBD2 TGTGCCAGCAGCTTGGTCGGGAGGGCCCAAGATACGCAGTATTTT CASSLVGRAQDTQYF
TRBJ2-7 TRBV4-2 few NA TGTGCCAGCAGCCCCCCGGTCGGGGAGCAGTACTTC CASSPPVGEQYF
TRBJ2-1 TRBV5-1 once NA TGCGCCAGCAGCTTGGCCGGGGAGCAGTTCTTC CASSLAGEQFF
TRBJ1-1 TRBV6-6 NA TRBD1 TGTGCCAGCACCGGGGGACAGGGGGCTACTGAAGCTTTCTTT CASTGGQGATEAFF
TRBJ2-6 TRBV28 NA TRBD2 TGTGCCAGCAGTTTGCTAGCGGGAGCTACCGGGGCCAACGTCCTGACTTTC CASSLLAGATGANVLTF
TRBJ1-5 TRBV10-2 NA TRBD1 TGCGCCAGCAGCGGGACAGGGTTTAGCAATCAGCCCCAGCATTTT CASSGTGFSNQPQHF
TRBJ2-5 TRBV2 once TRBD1 TGTGCCAGCAGTTATACTCCTAGGACAGGGGGGGAGACCCAGTACTTC CASSYTPRTGGETQYF
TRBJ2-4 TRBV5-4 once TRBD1 TGTGCCAGCAGCTTGGGGGACAGGCTAGCCAAAAACATTCAGTACTTC CASSLGDRLAKNIQYF
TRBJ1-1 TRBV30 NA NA TGTGCCTGGAGTGTTGCTACGAACACTGAAGCTTTCTTT CAWSVATNTEAFF
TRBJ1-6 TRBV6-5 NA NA TGTGCCAGCAGAACACAGAATTCACCCCTCCACTTT CASRTQNSPLHF
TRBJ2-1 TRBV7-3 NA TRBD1 TGTGCCAGCAGCTTAGAGGGACAGAGGGGCAATGAGCAGTTCTTC CASSLEGQRGNEQFF
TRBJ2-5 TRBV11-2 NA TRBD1 TGTGCCAGCAGCTTAAATTGGGGGGACAGGGTGTGGGAGACCCAGTACTTC CASSLNWGDRVWETQYF
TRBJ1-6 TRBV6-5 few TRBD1 TGTGCCAGCAGCTACACGACAGGGGAGGATTCACCCCTCCACTTT CASSYTTGEDSPLHF
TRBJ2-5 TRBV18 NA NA TGTGCCAGCTCACCACCGGCAGTGCAAGAGACCCAGTACTTC CASSPPAVQETQYF
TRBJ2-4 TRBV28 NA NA TGTGCCAGCAGTTCTCCGGGGTTTGGACTGAAAGGCATTCAGTACTTC CASSSPGFGLKGIQYF